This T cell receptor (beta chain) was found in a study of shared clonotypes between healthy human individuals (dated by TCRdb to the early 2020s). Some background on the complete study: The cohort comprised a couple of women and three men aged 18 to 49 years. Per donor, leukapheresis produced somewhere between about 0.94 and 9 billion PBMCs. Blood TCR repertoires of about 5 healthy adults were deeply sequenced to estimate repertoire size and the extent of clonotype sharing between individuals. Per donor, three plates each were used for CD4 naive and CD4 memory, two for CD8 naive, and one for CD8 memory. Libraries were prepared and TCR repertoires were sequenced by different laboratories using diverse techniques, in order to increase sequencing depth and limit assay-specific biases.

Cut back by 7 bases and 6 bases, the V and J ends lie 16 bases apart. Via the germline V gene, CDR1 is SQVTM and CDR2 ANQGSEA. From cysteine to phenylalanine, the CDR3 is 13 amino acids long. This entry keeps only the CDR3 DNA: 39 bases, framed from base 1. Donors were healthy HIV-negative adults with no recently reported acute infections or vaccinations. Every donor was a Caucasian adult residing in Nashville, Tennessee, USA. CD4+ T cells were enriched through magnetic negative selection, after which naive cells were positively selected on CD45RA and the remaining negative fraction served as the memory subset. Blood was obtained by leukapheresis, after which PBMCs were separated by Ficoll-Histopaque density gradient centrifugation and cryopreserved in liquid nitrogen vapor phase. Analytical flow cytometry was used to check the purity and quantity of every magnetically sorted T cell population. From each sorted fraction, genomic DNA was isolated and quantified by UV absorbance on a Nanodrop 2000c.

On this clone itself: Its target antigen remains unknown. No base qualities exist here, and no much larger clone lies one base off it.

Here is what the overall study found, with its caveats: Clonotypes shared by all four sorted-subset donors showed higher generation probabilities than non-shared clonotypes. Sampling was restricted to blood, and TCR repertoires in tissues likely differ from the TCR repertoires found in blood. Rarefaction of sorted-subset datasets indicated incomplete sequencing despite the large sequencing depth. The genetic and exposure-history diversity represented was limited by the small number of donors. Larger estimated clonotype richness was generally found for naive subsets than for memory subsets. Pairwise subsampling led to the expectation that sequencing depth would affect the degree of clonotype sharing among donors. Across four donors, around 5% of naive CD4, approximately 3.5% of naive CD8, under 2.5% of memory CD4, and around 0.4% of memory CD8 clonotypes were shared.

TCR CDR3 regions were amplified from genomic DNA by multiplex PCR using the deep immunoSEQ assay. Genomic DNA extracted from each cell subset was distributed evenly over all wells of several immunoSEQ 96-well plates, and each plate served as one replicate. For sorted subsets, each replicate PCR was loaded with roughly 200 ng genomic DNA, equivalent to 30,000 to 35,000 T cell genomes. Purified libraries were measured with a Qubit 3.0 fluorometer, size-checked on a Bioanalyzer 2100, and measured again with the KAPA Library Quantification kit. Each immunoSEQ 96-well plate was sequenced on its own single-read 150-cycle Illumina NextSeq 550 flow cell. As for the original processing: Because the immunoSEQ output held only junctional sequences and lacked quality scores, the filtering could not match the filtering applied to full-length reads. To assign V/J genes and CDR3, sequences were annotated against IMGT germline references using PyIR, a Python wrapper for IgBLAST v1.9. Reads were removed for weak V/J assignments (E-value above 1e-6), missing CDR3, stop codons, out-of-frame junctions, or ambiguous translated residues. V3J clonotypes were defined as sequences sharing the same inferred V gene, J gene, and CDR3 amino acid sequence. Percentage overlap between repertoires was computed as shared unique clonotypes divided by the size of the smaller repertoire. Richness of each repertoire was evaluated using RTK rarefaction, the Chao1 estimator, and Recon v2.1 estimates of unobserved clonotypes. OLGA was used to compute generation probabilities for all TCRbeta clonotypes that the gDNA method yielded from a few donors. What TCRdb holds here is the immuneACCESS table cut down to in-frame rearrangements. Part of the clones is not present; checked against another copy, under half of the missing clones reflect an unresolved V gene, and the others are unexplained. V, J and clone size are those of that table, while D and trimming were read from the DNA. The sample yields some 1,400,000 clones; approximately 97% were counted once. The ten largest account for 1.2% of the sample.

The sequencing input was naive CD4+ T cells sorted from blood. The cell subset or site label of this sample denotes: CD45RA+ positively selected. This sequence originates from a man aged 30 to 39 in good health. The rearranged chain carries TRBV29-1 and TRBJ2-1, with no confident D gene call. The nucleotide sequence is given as TGCAGCGCCACCGCCCGGGTATTCAATGAGCAGTTCTTC. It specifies CSATARVFNEQFF.